This is a list of T cell receptor beta chains from one sample in a study of blood T cell repertoires in COVID-19. Sequencing was performed with immunoSEQ multiplex PCR; in TCRdb, only in-frame clones are kept and a portion is missing. The table records 35,000 to 45,000 clones, roughly four fifths of them present only once. The sample comprised peripheral blood. The receptors stem from a human donor in a cohort sampled during active COVID-19. The conserved cysteine and the conserved F or W are not part of the CDR3 here.

V,J,CDR3
TRBV6-5,TRBJ2-1,ASSQGLAGAEQF
TRBV2,TRBJ1-5,AIGLGNQPQH
TRBV9,TRBJ2-7,ASSVAPEASYEQY
TRBV27,TRBJ2-7,ASSPDRGKYEQY
TRBV5-1,TRBJ2-7,ASSLGLLGEQY
TRBV11-3,TRBJ1-1,ASSIWRGWGNTEAF
TRBV18,TRBJ1-6,ASSPRSGRPPLH
TRBV18,TRBJ2-1,ASSPGTSGRDEQF
TRBV10-2,TRBJ2-2,ASSESAGLLNTGELF
TRBV7-2,TRBJ2-1,ASRMGLAGVDEQF
TRBV28,TRBJ1-2,ASSFLGTTYGYT
TRBV2,TRBJ2-2,ASRGTANTGELF
TRBV18,TRBJ1-1,ASSPNILRNTEAF
TRBV28,TRBJ2-3,ASSRGGSTDTQY
TRBV10-3,TRBJ2-3,AISMAGMGNTDTQY
TRBV5-4,TRBJ1-3,ASSPRTGGGGNTIY
TRBV18,TRBJ2-7,ASSPRTRTGLLDEQY
TRBV6-5,TRBJ2-1,ASRATEYNEQF
TRBV7-2,TRBJ2-1,ASSLGLAGFNEQF
TRBV7-3,TRBJ2-5,ASSLGGTQETQY
TRBV12-3/TRBV12-4,TRBJ2-2,ASSFSSGGELF
TRBV3-1/TRBV3-2,TRBJ2-5,ASSQDSGQGATQY